The rows below give T cell receptor beta chains drawn from one sample of a study of regulatory T cells in long-lasting Graves disease. TCRdb recomputed calls from the multiplex PCR reads with MiXCR, one row per CDR3 protein. The sample has around 400,000 distinct CDR3 sequences; about 20% are singletons. Sequencing used peripheral blood mononuclear cells (PBMCs), obtained when the disease was refractory, from a patient treated with antithyroid drugs. Receptor source: a female donor with Graves disease. Both conserved end residues are trimmed from each CDR3. A D gene is named only where the DNA matches it firmly.

TRBD1	TRBJ2-4	14	TRBV3-1	ASSQETGKDRDIQY
-	TRBJ2-5	15	TRBV18	ASSPIPPGLNQETQY
-	TRBJ2-7	14	TRBV4-1	ASSASTGGGTYEQY
-	TRBJ1-2	12	TRBV6-1	ASSQTARGEGYT
TRBD2	TRBJ2-5	14	TRBV20-1	SATRTSGTLQETQY
-	TRBJ2-3	13	TRBV2	ASSAGGTSTDTQY
TRBD2	TRBJ2-7	13	TRBV6-9	ASSYDAGVDYEQY
-	TRBJ2-7	13	TRBV7-2	ASSLVPDSPYEQY
-	TRBJ1-2	9	TRBV10-3	ATRQSYGYT
TRBD1	TRBJ2-7	11	TRBV7-6	ASSLGDRSEQY
-	TRBJ1-2	9	TRBV19	ASTAQSGYT
TRBD1	TRBJ2-1	13	TRBV12-3/TRBV12-4	ASSPDRGVFNEQF
TRBD1	TRBJ1-4	14	TRBV4-2	ASSQYQGGGDEKLF